Listed below are T cell receptor beta chains from one sample, sequenced in a study of blood T cell repertoires in COVID-19. The assay was immunoSEQ multiplex PCR, and TCRdb's table has in-frame clones only and misses some. Of under 100,000 clones in the sample, roughly 80% were seen once. What was sequenced was peripheral blood. The origin of the receptors is an elderly man with active or convalescent COVID-19. Both conserved end residues are part of each CDR3. The D gene is left open where the match is weak. Clone size, where shown, is once, few, many, or a class for clones that have expanded.

clone size,D gene,V gene,J gene,CDR3 DNA,CDR3 protein
.,TRBD2,TRBV4-1,TRBJ2-7,TGCGCCAGCAGCCAAACTAGCGGGGGCCTCTACGAGCAGTACTTC,CASSQTSGGLYEQYF
.,.,TRBV7-8,TRBJ1-6,TGTGCCAGCAGCTTAGGAGGAAATAATTCACCCCTCCACTTT,CASSLGGNNSPLHF
few,.,TRBV14,TRBJ1-1,TGTGCCAGCAGCCAAGATACAGTGAACACTGAAGCTTTCTTT,CASSQDTVNTEAFF
.,TRBD2,TRBV9,TRBJ2-5,TGTGCCAGCAGCGTAGGCGCTAGCGGGGGGCCCGAGACCCAGTACTTC,CASSVGASGGPETQYF
few,TRBD1,TRBV6-5,TRBJ1-1,TGTGCCAGCAGTAACCGACAGGGTATGGCTGAAGCTTTCTTT,CASSNRQGMAEAFF
.,TRBD2,TRBV6-1,TRBJ2-3,TGTGCCAGCAGTGAAGCGCGGGGGGGGCTCACAGATACGCAGTATTTT,CASSEARGGLTDTQYF
.,.,TRBV2,TRBJ1-1,TGTGCCAGCACTGTCAGGTCAGGGGAGGGGAACACTGAAGCTTTCTTT,CASTVRSGEGNTEAFF
once,.,TRBV5-4,TRBJ1-5,TGTGCCAGCAGCTTGTCGGGTAGCAATCAGCCCCAGCATTTT,CASSLSGSNQPQHF
.,.,TRBV5-6,TRBJ2-3,TGTGCCAGCAGCGGAAGGGGGGAGCGGGGTAGCACAGATACGCAGTATTTT,CASSGRGERGSTDTQYF
.,.,TRBV29-1,TRBJ2-6,TGCAGCGTCGACCCGGGAAGCGCTTCCTCTGGGGCCAACGTCCTGACTTTC,CSVDPGSASSGANVLTF
.,TRBD1,TRBV3-1/TRBV3-2,TRBJ1-2,TGTGCCAGCAGCCAAGAAGGGGGCAGGGAAGCGTATGGCTACACCTTC,CASSQEGGREAYGYTF
once,.,TRBV5-1,TRBJ1-1,TGCGCCAGCCGTAGACAGGCCGCGAACACTGAAGCTTTCTTT,CASRRQAANTEAFF
.,TRBD1,TRBV5-4,TRBJ2-5,TGTGCCAGCAGCACGGGACAGCGTGCGCAACAAGAGACCCAGTACTTC,CASSTGQRAQQETQYF
few,.,TRBV3-1/TRBV3-2,TRBJ1-2,TGTGCCAGCAGCCACGGGGGGCGCAACTATGGCTACACCTTC,CASSHGGRNYGYTF
.,.,TRBV28,TRBJ2-5,TGTGCCAGCAGTTTATTGGGCCGTCCCGAGACCCAGTACTTC,CASSLLGRPETQYF
once,.,TRBV6-2/TRBV6-3,TRBJ2-1,TGTGCCAGCAGCGAGACTAGTTACAATGAGCAGTTCTTC,CASSETSYNEQFF
.,.,TRBV3-1/TRBV3-2,TRBJ1-1,TGTGCCAGCAGTCCGACAGGCATGAACACTGAAGCTTTCTTT,CASSPTGMNTEAFF
.,TRBD2,TRBV7-3,TRBJ2-3,TGTGCCAGCAGCCTGACTAGCGGGGGGGGCACAGATACGCAGTATTTT,CASSLTSGGGTDTQYF
.,TRBD2,TRBV29-1,TRBJ2-1,TGCAGCGTTGATGCGGGAGTCTATGAGCAGTTCTTC,CSVDAGVYEQFF
.,.,TRBV28,TRBJ2-7,TGTGCCAGCAGCCTTAGGTTCAGGCCCTACGAGCAGTACTTC,CASSLRFRPYEQYF
.,.,TRBV2,TRBJ2-5,TGTGCCAGCACCCTCCCTGGAGGCCAGGTGGGGACCCAGTACTTC,CASTLPGGQVGTQYF
once,.,TRBV27,TRBJ1-5,TGTGCCAGCAATTTCCAGGGAAGCAATCAGCCCCAGCATTTT,CASNFQGSNQPQHF
.,.,TRBV7-2,TRBJ2-7,TGTGCCAGCAGCTTACAGGCAGGGCCCGACGAGCAGTACTTC,CASSLQAGPDEQYF
.,.,TRBV5-1,TRBJ1-1,TGCGCCAGCAAGCTCATGCCGTTTGGGGCCAGGGATTTCCCTCTGAACACTGAAGCTTTCTTT,CASKLMPFGARDFPLNTEAFF